A selection of T cell receptor beta chains follows, all from one sample in a study of cytotoxic CD8 clonotypes in ibrutinib-treated CLL. Measured with immunoSEQ multiplex PCR; TCRdb has only the in-frame clones, and not every one. The table records roughly 24,000 clones, approximately 80% of them present only once. Sequenced here: PBMCs, sampled before ibrutinib treatment. The receptors stem from a human donor with chronic lymphocytic leukemia. Both conserved end residues are part of each CDR3. D genes are given only for firm matches. Expanded clones are given a class, and other clones once, few, many or no size at all.

d_call clone_size j_call v_call cdr3_aa cdr3_nt
TRBD1 - TRBJ2-7 TRBV5-5 CASSWGQGFYEQYF TGTGCCAGCAGCTGGGGACAGGGGTTTTACGAGCAGTACTTC
- - TRBJ1-1 TRBV7-9 CASSRTEAFF TGTGCCAGCAGCAGGACTGAAGCTTTCTTT
- once TRBJ1-1 TRBV2 CATHPTFGTEAFF TGTGCCACCCACCCGACCTTCGGCACTGAAGCTTTCTTT
- once TRBJ2-7 TRBV10-3 CAIMEGYEQYF TGTGCCATCATGGAGGGATACGAGCAGTACTTC
- - TRBJ1-1 TRBV5-1 CASSRDGRTEAFF TGCGCCAGCAGCCGGGACGGTCGCACTGAAGCTTTCTTT
- - TRBJ1-2 TRBV28 CASVDSLYRYTF TGTGCCAGTGTAGACAGTCTCTATCGCTACACCTTC
- - TRBJ2-7 TRBV15 CATSSWGDEQYF TGTGCCACCAGTTCCTGGGGCGACGAGCAGTACTTC
TRBD1 - TRBJ1-1 TRBV28 CASSLRGRTEAFF TGTGCCAGCAGTTTGAGGGGGCGCACTGAAGCTTTCTTT
TRBD1 - TRBJ1-5 TRBV7-8 CASSGGGAVNQPQHF TGTGCCAGCAGCGGAGGGGGCGCGGTGAATCAGCCCCAGCATTTT
TRBD2 - TRBJ2-7 TRBV6-6 CASRPTSGASYEQYF TGTGCCAGCAGACCGACTAGCGGGGCATCCTACGAGCAGTACTTC
TRBD2 - TRBJ2-1 TRBV9 CASSVAATSGRFDEQFF TGTGCCAGCAGCGTAGCGGCGACTAGCGGGAGGTTCGATGAGCAGTTCTTC
TRBD2 few TRBJ2-4 TRBV19 CASSIGWRGRDTKNIQYF TGTGCCAGTAGTATAGGTTGGCGGGGGAGGGATACCAAAAACATTCAGTACTTC
TRBD2 - TRBJ2-2 TRBV10-3 CATRGTSGRGTGELFF TGTGCCACGAGGGGGACTAGCGGACGGGGCACCGGGGAGCTGTTTTTT
- few TRBJ2-2 TRBV9 CASSVTGNTGELFF TGTGCCAGCAGCGTTACAGGGAACACCGGGGAGCTGTTTTTT
- - TRBJ2-2 TRBV9 CASSVGLKNTGELFF TGTGCCAGCAGCGTTGGACTGAAGAACACCGGGGAGCTGTTTTTT
TRBD1 few TRBJ1-2 TRBV7-2 CASSHRDRLNYGYTF TGTGCCAGCAGCCACCGGGACAGGCTAAACTATGGCTACACCTTC
TRBD2 - TRBJ2-3 TRBV9 CASSAGASGLAEPRDTQYF TGTGCCAGCAGCGCCGGGGCCTCCGGACTAGCGGAGCCGAGGGATACGCAGTATTTT
TRBD2 - TRBJ2-7 TRBV19 CASSVLTSGGSYEQYF TGTGCCAGTAGCGTCCTGACTAGCGGGGGCTCCTACGAGCAGTACTTC
- - TRBJ2-5 TRBV28 CASRPGPQETQYF TGTGCCAGCAGGCCGGGACCTCAAGAGACCCAGTACTTC
- once TRBJ2-5 TRBV5-4 CASSGVVGVGETQYF TGTGCCAGCAGCGGGGTGGTCGGGGTAGGGGAGACCCAGTACTTC
- - TRBJ2-1 TRBV27 CASSFSGSYNEQFF TGTGCCAGCAGTTTTTCCGGCAGCTACAATGAGCAGTTCTTC
TRBD1 - TRBJ1-6 TRBV5-4 CASSPEVGRGISPLHF TGTGCCAGCAGCCCGGAAGTAGGCAGGGGGATTTCACCCCTCCACTTT
TRBD2 - TRBJ2-1 TRBV19 CASSHSGRDNEQFF TGTGCCAGTAGCCATAGCGGGAGGGATAATGAGCAGTTCTTC
TRBD1 few TRBJ1-5 TRBV6-6 CASSSTGMGNQPQHF TGTGCCAGCAGCTCGACAGGGATGGGCAATCAGCCCCAGCATTTT
- - TRBJ2-3 TRBV7-9 CASSGGAQGTQYF TGTGCCAGCAGCGGGGGGGCACAGGGTACGCAGTATTTT
- - TRBJ2-5 TRBV6-1 CASSVRDEQETQYF TGTGCCAGCAGTGTCCGGGACGAACAAGAGACCCAGTACTTC
TRBD1 - TRBJ2-7 TRBV5-1 CASREGTGGYEQYF TGCGCCAGCAGGGAAGGGACAGGGGGTTACGAGCAGTACTTC
- - TRBJ2-7 TRBV19 CASSINRATYEQYF TGTGCCAGTAGTATAAATCGGGCTACCTACGAGCAGTACTTC
- - TRBJ1-4 TRBV6-5 CASSPRVREEKLFF TGTGCCAGCAGCCCCCGGGTCCGGGAAGAAAAACTGTTTTTT
- - TRBJ1-3 TRBV7-3 CASSPTGPHGNTIYF TGTGCCAGCAGCCCCACCGGGCCCCATGGAAACACCATATATTTT
- - TRBJ1-1 TRBV19 CASSKGGRMNTEAFF TGTGCCAGTAGTAAGGGGGGGAGGATGAACACTGAAGCTTTCTTT
- - TRBJ2-2 TRBV5-4 CASSQPGHPTGELFF TGTGCCAGCAGCCAACCGGGACACCCGACCGGGGAGCTGTTTTTT